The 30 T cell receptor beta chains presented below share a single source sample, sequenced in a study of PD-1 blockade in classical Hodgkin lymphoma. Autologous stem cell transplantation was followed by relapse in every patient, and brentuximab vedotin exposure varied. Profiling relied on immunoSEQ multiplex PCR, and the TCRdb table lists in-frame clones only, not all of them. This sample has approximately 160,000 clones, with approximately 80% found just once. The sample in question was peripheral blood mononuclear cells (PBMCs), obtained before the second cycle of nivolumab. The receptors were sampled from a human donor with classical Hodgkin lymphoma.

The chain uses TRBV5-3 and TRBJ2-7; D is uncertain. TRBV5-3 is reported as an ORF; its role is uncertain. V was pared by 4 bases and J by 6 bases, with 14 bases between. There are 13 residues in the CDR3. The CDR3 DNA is TGTGCCAGAAGCCCCGCGATAGGTTCCGAGCAGTACTTC. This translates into CARSPAIGSEQYF.

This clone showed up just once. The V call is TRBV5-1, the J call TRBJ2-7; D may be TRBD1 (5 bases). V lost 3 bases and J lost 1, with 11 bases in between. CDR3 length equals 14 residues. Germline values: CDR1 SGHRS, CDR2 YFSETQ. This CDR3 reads CASSWGFLSYEQYF. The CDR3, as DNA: TGCGCCAGCAGCTGGGGCTTTTTATCCTACGAGCAGTACTTC.

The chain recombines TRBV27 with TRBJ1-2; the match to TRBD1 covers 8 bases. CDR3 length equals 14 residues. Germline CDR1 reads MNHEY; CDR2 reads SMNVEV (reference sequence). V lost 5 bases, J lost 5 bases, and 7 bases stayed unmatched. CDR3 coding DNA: TGTGCCAGCAGTCCGACAGGGGAAGGATATGGCTACACCTTC. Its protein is CASSPTGEGYGYTF.

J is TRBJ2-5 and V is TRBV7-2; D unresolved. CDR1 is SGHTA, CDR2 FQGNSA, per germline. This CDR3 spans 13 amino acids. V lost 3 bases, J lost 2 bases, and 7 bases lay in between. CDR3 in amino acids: CASSFQRQETQYF. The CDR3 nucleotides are TGTGCCAGCAGCTTCCAGAGACAAGAGACCCAGTACTTC.

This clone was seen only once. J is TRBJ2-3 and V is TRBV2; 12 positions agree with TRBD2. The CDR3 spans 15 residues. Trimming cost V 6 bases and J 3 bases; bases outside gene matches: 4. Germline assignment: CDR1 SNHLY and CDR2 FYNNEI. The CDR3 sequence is CASRTGTSGTDTQYF. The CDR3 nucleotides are TGTGCCAGCAGGACCGGGACTAGCGGGACAGATACGCAGTATTTT.

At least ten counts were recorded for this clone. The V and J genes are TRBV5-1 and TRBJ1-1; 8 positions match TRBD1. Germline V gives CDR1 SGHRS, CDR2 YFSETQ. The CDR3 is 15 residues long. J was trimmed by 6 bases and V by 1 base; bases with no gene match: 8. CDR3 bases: TGCGCCAGCAGCTTGAATCCAGGGGGCATCTCTGAAGCTTTCTTT. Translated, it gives CASSLNPGGISEAFF.

For the CDR3, the DNA is TGTGCCAGTAGTATTGGGGGAACAGGGGCCATGAACACTGAAGCTTTCTTT. This codes for CASSIGGTGAMNTEAFF. The V and J genes are TRBV19 and TRBJ1-1; 7 nucleotides line up with TRBD1. V lost 3 bases and J lost 0; bases outside the gene matches: 10. The CDR3 totals 17 residues. Germline-derived CDR1 and CDR2 are LNHDA and SQIVND (reference sequence).

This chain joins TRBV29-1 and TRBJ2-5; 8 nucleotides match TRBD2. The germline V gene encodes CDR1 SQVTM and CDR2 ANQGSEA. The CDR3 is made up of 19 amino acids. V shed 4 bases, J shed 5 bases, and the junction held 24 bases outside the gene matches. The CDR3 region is CSVGASRGRGECLIETQYF. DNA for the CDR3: TGCAGCGTTGGAGCCTCCCGGGGGCGGGGGGAATGTTTGATTGAGACCCAGTACTTC.

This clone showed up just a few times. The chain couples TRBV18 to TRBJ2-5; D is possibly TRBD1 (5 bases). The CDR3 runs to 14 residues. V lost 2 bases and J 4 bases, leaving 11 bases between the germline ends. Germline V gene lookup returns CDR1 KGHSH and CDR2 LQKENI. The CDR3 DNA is TGTGCCAGCTCACCAACAGGTCAAAGAGAGACCCAGTACTTC. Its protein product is CASSPTGQRETQYF.

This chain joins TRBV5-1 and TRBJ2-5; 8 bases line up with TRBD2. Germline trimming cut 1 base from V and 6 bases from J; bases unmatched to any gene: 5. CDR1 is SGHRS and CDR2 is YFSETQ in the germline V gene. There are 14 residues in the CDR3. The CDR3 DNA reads TGCGCCAGCAGCTTGAAAGCGGGGGACCAGACCCAGTACTTC. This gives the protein CASSLKAGDQTQYF.

The CDR3 region has the DNA TGTGCCAGCAGTGAAGATGGGGAGCAGTACTTC. This codes for CASSEDGEQYF. The chain recombines TRBV2 with TRBJ2-7; no clear D. Germline V gives CDR1 SNHLY, CDR2 FYNNEI. V was cut by 1 base and J by 7 bases, with 5 bases left in between. The length of the CDR3 is 11 residues.

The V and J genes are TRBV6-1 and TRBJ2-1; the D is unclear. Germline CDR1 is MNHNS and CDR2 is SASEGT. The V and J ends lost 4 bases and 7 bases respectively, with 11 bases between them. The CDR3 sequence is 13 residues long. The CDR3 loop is CASSGSGTNEQFF. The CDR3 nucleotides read TGTGCCAGCAGTGGGTCAGGTACTAATGAGCAGTTCTTC.

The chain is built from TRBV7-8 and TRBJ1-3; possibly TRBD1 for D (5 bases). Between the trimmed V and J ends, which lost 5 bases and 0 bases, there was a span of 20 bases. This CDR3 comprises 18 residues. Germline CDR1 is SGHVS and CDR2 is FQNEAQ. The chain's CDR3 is CASSPTVPLTLSGNTIYF. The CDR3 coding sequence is TGTGCCAGCAGCCCGACAGTACCTCTAACTCTCTCTGGAAACACCATATATTTT.

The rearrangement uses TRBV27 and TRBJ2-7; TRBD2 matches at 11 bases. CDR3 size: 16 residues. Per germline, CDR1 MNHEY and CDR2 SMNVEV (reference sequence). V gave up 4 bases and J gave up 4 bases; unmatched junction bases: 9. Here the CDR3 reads CASSSKLAGELYEQYF. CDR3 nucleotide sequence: TGTGCCAGCAGTTCAAAACTAGCGGGAGAGCTTTACGAGCAGTACTTC.

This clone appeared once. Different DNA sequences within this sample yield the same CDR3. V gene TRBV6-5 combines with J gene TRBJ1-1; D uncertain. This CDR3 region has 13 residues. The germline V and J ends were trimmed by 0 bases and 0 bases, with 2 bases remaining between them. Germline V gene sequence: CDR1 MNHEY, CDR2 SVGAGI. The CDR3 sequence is CASSYSMNTEAFF. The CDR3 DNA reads TGTGCCAGCAGTTACTCCATGAACACTGAAGCTTTCTTT.

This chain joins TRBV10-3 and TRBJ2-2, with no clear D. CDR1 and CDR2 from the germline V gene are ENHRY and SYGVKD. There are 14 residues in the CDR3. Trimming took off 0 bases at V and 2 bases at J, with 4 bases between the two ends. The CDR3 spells CAISESPNTGELFF. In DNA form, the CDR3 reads TGTGCCATCAGTGAGTCTCCCAACACCGGGGAGCTGTTTTTT.

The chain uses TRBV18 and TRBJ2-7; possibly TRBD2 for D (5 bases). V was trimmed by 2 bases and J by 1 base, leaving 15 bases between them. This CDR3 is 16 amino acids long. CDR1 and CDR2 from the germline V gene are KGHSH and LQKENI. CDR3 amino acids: CASSPTPASFSYEQYF. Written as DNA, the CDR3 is TGTGCCAGCTCACCAACCCCGGCTAGCTTTTCCTACGAGCAGTACTTC.

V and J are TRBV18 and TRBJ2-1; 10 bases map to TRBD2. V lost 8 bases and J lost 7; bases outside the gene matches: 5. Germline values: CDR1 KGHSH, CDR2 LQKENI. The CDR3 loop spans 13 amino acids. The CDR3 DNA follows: TGTGCCAGCCAAGCGGGGGGGCAAAATGAGCAGTTCTTC. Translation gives CASQAGGQNEQFF. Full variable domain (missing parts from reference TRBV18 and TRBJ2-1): NAGVMQNPRHLVRRRGQEARLRCSPMKGHSHVYWYRQLPEEGLKFMVYLQKENIIDESGMPKERFSAEFPKEGPSILRIQQVVRGDSAAYFCASQAGGQNEQFFGPGTRLTVL.

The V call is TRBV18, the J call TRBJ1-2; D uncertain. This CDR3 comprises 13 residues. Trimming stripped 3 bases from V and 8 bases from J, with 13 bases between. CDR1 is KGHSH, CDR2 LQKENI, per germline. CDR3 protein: CASSPRTDQGYTF. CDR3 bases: TGTGCCAGCTCACCCCGGACGGACCAAGGCTACACCTTC.

Here the CDR3 reads CASERRGDNEQFF. The CDR3 DNA sequence: TGTGCCAGCGAAAGGAGGGGGGACAATGAGCAGTTCTTC. The genes are TRBV25-1 and TRBJ2-1; D possibly matches TRBD1 or TRBD2 (6 bases each). The CDR3 runs 13 residues. Deletions cut 8 bases from V and 5 bases from J, with 13 bases between. CDR1 is MGHDK and CDR2 is SYGVNS in the germline V gene.

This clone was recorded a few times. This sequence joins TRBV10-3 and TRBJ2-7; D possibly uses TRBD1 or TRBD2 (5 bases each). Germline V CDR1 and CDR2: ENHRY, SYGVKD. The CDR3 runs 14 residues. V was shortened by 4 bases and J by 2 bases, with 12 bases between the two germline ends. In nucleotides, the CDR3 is TGTGCCATCAGTGCCGGGACGGCGACCTACGAGCAGTACTTC. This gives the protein CAISAGTATYEQYF.

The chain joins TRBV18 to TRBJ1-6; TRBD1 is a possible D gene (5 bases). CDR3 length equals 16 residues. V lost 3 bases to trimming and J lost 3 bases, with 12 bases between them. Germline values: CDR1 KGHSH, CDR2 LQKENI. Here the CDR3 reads CASSPVTGGYNSPLHF. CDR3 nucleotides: TGTGCCAGCTCACCGGTCACAGGTGGCTATAATTCACCCCTCCACTTT.

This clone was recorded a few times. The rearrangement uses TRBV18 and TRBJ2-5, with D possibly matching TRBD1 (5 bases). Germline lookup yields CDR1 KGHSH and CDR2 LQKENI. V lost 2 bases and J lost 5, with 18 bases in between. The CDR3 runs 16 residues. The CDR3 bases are TGTGCCAGCTCACCAAAGGCCGTACTGCAGGGTGAGACCCAGTACTTC. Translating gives CASSPKAVLQGETQYF.

The CDR3 reads CASSLVSASGANVLTF. CDR3 DNA: TGTGCCAGCAGTTTAGTTTCCGCCTCTGGGGCCAACGTCCTGACTTTC. This chain uses TRBV28 with TRBJ2-6; D unclear. The germline CDR1 and CDR2 sequences are MDHEN and SYDVKM. This CDR3 region has 16 residues. Between the trimmed V and J ends, which lost 2 bases and 0 bases, there was a span of 8 bases. The full variable domain, its missing parts supplied by reference TRBV28 and TRBJ2-6, is DVKVTQSSRYLVKRTGEKVFLECVQDMDHENMFWYRQDPGLGLRLIYFSYDVKMKEKGDIPEGYSVSREKKERFSLILESASTNQTSMYLCASSLVSASGANVLTFGAGSRLTVL.

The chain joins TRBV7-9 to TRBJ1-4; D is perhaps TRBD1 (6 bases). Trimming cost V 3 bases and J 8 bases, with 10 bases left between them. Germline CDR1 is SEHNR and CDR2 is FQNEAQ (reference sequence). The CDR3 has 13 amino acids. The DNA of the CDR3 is TGTGCCAGCAGCTTCCAACAGGGCGAAAAACTGTTTTTT. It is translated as CASSFQQGEKLFF.

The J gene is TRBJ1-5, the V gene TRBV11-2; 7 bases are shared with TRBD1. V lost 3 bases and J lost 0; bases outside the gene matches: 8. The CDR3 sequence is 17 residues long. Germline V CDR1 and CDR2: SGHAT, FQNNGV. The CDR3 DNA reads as TGTGCCAGCAGCTTGGGGGACAGCCTAAATAGCAATCAGCCCCAGCATTTT. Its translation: CASSLGDSLNSNQPQHF.

In nucleotides, the CDR3 is TGTGCCAGTAGCCCGAACGCAGGGGGCTCTCACTCTTATGGCTACACCTTC. Its protein is CASSPNAGGSHSYGYTF. The rearrangement links TRBV19 to TRBJ1-2; 8 nucleotides line up with TRBD1. The CDR3 has 17 residues. The V gene's germline CDR1 is LNHDA and CDR2 SQIVND (reference sequence). V was clipped by 6 bases and J by 5 bases; unmatched bases: 17.

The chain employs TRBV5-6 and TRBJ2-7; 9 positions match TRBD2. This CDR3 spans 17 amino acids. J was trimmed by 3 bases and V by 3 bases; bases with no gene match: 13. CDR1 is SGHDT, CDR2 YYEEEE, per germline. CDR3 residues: CASSSGRSGRLFYEQYF. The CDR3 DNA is TGTGCCAGCAGCTCCGGACGAAGCGGGAGGCTTTTCTACGAGCAGTACTTC. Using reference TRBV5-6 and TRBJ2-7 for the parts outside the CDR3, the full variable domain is DAGVTQSPTHLIKTRGQQVTLRCSPKSGHDTVSWYQQALGQGPQFIFQYYEEEERQRGNFPDRFSGHQFPNYSSELNVNALLLGDSALYLCASSSGRSGRLFYEQYFGPGTRLTVT.

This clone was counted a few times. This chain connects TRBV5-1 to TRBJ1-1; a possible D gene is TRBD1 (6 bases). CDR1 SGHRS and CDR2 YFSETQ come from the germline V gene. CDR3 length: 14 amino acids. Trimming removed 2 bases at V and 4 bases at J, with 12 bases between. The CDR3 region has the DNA TGCGCCAGCAGCTTTTTGTCAGGGGCCACTGAAGCTTTCTTT. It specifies CASSFLSGATEAFF.

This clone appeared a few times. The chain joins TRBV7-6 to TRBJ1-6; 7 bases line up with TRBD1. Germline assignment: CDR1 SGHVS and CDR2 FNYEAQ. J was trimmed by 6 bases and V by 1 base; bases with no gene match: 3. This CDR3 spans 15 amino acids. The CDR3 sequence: CASSLVGTVNSPLHF. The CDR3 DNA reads TGTGCCAGCAGCTTAGTCGGGACAGTTAATTCACCCCTCCACTTT.